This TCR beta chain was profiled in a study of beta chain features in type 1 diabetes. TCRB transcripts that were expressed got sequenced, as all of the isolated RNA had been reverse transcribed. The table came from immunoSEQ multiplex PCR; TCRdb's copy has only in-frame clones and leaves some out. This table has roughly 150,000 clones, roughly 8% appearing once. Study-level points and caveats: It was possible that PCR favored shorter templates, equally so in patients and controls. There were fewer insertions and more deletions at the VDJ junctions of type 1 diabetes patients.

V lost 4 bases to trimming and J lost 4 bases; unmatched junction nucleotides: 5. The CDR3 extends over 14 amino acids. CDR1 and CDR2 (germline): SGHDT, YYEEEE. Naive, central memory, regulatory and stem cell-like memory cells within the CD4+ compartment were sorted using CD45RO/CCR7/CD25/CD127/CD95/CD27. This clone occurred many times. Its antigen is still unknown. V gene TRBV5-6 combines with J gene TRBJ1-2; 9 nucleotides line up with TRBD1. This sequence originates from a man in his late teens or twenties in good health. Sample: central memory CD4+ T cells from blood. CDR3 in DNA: TGTGCCAGCAGCACCGGACAGGGGACCTATGGCTACACCTTC. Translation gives CASSTGQGTYGYTF.